Following are 4 T cell receptor beta chains from one sample sequenced in a study of cytomegalovirus exposure and HLA in healthy donors. The PCR contained 60 Vbeta and 13 Jbeta primers. Only in-frame clones appear in the TCRdb table, and some are missing; sequencing was by immunoSEQ multiplex PCR. The sample lists under 150,000 clones; 80% to 90% were seen once. The sample was PBMCs. The receptors stem from a woman aged 40-49 years in good health and CMV-seropositive.

This clone is judged medium-sized (0.01 to 0.1%). CDR3 sequence: CSVLEGLEQYF. The CDR3, as DNA: TGCAGCGTACTCGAGGGCCTCGAGCAGTACTTC. The chain couples TRBV29-1 to TRBJ2-7; D possibly corresponds to TRBD2 (5 bases). Looked up from germline, CDR1 is SQVTM and CDR2 is ANQGSEA. The V end was cut by 6 bases, the J end by 6 bases, with 12 bases between. This CDR3 is 11 amino acids long.

The CDR3 region is CASSSQTGPTETEQFF. In nucleotides, the CDR3 is TGCGCCAGCAGCTCACAAACAGGGCCCACTGAGACTGAGCAGTTCTTC. V gene TRBV5-1 combines with J gene TRBJ2-1, with a weak D call TRBD1 (6 bases). The V gene lost 3 bases and the J gene lost 9 bases, with 22 bases spanning the gap. This CDR3 region has 16 residues. Germline CDR1 reads SGHRS; CDR2 reads YFSETQ.

The chain employs TRBV19 and TRBJ2-1, with D possibly matching TRBD2 (5 bases). Germline V gene sequence: CDR1 LNHDA, CDR2 SQIVND (reference sequence). The length of the CDR3 is 14 residues. Trimming took off 5 bases at V and 1 base at J, with 9 bases between the two ends. The CDR3 bases are TGTGCCAGTAGTTCCAGCGGTTCCTACAATGAGCAGTTCTTC. This translates into CASSSSGSYNEQFF.

Sample share makes this clone large. Other nucleotide sequences from this sample produce the same CDR3. This chain links TRBV9 with TRBJ1-1; D remains ambiguous. The CDR3 length is 12 residues. The V end lost 3 bases, the J end lost 2 bases, and 5 bases lay between the germline ends. CDR1 SGDLS and CDR2 YYNGEE come from the germline V gene. The CDR3 DNA reads TGTGCCAGCAGCGCTGTTAACACTGAAGCTTTCTTT. Residues: CASSAVNTEAFF.